This T cell receptor (beta chain) emerged from a study of cytomegalovirus exposure and HLA in healthy donors. Study conclusions and caveats: Reportedly, a later analysis found an Asian-associated ancestry cluster had fewer N-insertions than the roughly 700-donor mean. Indistinguishable V segments, including TRBV6-2 and TRBV6-3, were excluded. The majority of CMV-associated TCR beta chains were reported as apparently HLA-restricted in a later analysis.

Per the germline V gene, CDR1 is SGHTA and CDR2 is FQGNSA. V was trimmed by 2 bases and J by 0 bases, leaving 9 bases between them. The CDR3 consists of 15 residues. Notes on this clone: Its antigen remains unidentified.

The PCR was carried out with 60 Vbeta primers and 13 Jbeta primers. Original handling: Unique TCR beta chains numbered around 80 million in a later analysis, with roughly 10 million shared. Only in-frame clones appear in the TCRdb table, and some are missing; sequencing was by immunoSEQ multiplex PCR. V, J and clone size are those of that table, while D and trimming were read from the DNA. The table lists more than 100,000 clones, around four fifths of them singletons, with 1.2% to 1.5% in the top ten. This sequence joins TRBV7-2 and TRBJ2-3, with TRBD1 as a possible D gene (5 bases). The source of this sequence is a woman between 40 and 50 years old in good health and CMV-seronegative. The sample taken for sequencing was PBMCs. CDR3 DNA sequence: TGTGCCAGCAGCTTACCCCAGGGTAGCACAGATACGCAGTATTTT. This encodes CASSLPQGSTDTQYF.